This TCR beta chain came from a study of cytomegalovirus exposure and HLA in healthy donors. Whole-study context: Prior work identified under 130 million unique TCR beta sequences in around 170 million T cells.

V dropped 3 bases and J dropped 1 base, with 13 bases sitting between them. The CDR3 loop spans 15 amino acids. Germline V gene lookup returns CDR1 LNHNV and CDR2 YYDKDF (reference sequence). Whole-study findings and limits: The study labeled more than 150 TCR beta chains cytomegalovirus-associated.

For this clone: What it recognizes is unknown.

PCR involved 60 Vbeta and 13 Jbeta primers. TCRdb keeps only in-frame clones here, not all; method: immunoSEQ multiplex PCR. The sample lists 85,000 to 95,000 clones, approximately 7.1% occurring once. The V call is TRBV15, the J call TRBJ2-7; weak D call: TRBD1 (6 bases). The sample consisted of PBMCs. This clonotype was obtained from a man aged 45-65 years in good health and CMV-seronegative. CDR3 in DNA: TGTGCCACCAGCAGTCAGGGGAAGATTTCCTACGAGCAGTACTTC. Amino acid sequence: CATSSQGKISYEQYF.